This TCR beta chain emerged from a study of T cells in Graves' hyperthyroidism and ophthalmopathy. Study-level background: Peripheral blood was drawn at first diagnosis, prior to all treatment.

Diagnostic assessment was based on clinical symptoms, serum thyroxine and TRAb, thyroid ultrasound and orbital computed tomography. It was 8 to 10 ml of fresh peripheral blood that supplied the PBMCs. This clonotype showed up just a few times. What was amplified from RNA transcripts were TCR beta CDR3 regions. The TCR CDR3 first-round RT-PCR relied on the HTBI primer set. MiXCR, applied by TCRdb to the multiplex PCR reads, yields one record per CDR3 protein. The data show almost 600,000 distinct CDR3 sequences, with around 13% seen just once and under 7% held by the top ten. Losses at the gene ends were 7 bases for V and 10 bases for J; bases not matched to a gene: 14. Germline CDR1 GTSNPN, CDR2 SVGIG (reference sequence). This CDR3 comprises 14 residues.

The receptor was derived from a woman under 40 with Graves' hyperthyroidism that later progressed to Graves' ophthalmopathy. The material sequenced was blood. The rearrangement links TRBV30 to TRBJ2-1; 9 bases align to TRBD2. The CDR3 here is CASAPGLASREQFF. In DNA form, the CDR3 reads TGTGCCTCAGCTCCGGGACTAGCCAGTCGCGAGCAGTTCTTC.